These T cell receptor beta chains were read from a single sample in a study of blood T cell repertoires in COVID-19. Sequenced by immunoSEQ multiplex PCR; TCRdb stores in-frame clones only, minus some. The sample consists of roughly 39,000 clones, around 90% of them appearing once. Input material: peripheral blood. All receptors derive from a woman over 75 with active COVID-19. The CDR3 runs from the conserved cysteine through the conserved F or W. The order of the fields is clone size, J gene, D gene, V gene, CDR3 protein, CDR3 DNA. The D gene is left open where the match is weak. Size tells how often a clone was seen (once, few, many) or the class of an expanded clone, and some rows leave it out.

clone_size: NA
j_call: TRBJ2-7
d_call: TRBD1
v_call: TRBV11-2
cdr3_aa: CASSSDRVYDEQYF
cdr3_nt: TGTGCCAGCAGCTCAGACAGGGTTTATGACGAGCAGTACTTC

clone_size: NA
j_call: TRBJ2-2
d_call: NA
v_call: TRBV24-1
cdr3_aa: CATIANTGELFF
cdr3_nt: TGTGCCACCATCGCGAACACCGGGGAGCTGTTTTTT

clone_size: NA
j_call: TRBJ2-7
d_call: TRBD1
v_call: TRBV5-4
cdr3_aa: CASSLGDRGYEQYF
cdr3_nt: TGTGCCAGCAGCTTAGGAGACAGGGGCTACGAGCAGTACTTC

clone_size: NA
j_call: TRBJ1-6
d_call: NA
v_call: TRBV2
cdr3_aa: CASTLGLRDSPLHF
cdr3_nt: TGTGCCAGCACCCTAGGTTTACGGGATTCACCCCTCCACTTT

clone_size: NA
j_call: TRBJ1-6
d_call: NA
v_call: TRBV10-1
cdr3_aa: CASSEFGRGGGSPLHF
cdr3_nt: TGCGCCAGCAGTGAGTTCGGGAGGGGAGGAGGTTCACCCCTCCACTTT

clone_size: NA
j_call: TRBJ1-2
d_call: NA
v_call: TRBV2
cdr3_aa: CASSVGSSYTF
cdr3_nt: TGTGCCAGCAGTGTTGGCTCCAGCTACACCTTC

clone_size: NA
j_call: TRBJ1-6
d_call: NA
v_call: TRBV4-3
cdr3_aa: CASSQGPGKESPLHF
cdr3_nt: TGCGCCAGCAGCCAAGGTCCGGGGAAAGAATCACCCCTCCACTTT

clone_size: large
j_call: TRBJ2-3
d_call: TRBD1
v_call: TRBV19
cdr3_aa: CASTSGQGTDTQYF
cdr3_nt: TGTGCCAGTACCTCGGGACAGGGGACAGATACGCAGTATTTT

clone_size: NA
j_call: TRBJ2-3
d_call: TRBD1
v_call: TRBV4-1
cdr3_aa: CASSQDGTGGTDTQYF
cdr3_nt: TGCGCCAGCAGCCAAGACGGGACAGGGGGTACAGATACGCAGTATTTT

clone_size: NA
j_call: TRBJ2-5
d_call: TRBD2
v_call: TRBV4-1
cdr3_aa: CASSQVASGAQETQYF
cdr3_nt: TGCGCCAGCAGCCAAGTAGCTAGCGGGGCTCAAGAGACCCAGTACTTC